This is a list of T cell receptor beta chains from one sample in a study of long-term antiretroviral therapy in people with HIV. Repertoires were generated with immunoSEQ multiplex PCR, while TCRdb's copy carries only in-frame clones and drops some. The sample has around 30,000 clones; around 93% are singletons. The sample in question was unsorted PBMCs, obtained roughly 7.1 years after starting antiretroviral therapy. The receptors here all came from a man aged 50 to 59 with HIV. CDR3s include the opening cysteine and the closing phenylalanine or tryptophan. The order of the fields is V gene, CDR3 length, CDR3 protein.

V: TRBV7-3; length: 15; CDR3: CASSRGSRPGETQYF
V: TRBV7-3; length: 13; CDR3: CASSAILSGEQFF
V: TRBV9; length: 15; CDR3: CASSVGQEGSYGYTF
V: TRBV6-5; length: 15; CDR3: CASSYSRTSDSPLHF
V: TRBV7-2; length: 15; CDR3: CASIRGGSGAGELFF
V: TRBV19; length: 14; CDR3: CASSSSGGTDTQYF
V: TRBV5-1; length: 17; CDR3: CASSPRTGGLDNEKLFF
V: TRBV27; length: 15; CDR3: CASSSTSGGTDTQYF
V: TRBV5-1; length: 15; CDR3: CASNPDRTGNTEAFF
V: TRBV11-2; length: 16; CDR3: CASSLDHPDRGNGYTF
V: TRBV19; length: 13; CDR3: CASSIQGGDTQYF
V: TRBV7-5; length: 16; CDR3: CARSTLGQGSMDEQYF
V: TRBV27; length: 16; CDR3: CASSPWTAGGTTEAFF
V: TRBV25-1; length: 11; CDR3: CASTWNNEQFF
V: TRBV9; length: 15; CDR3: CASSPGLAGGKEQFF
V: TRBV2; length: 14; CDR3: CASSPGRGNSPLHF
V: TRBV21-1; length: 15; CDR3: CASSKGVAKLDTQYF
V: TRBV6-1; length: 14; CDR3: CASREPATNEKLFF
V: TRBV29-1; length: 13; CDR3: CSVDGGGSYGYTF
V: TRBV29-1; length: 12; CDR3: CSVGVSAYEQYF
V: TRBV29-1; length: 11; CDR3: CSVSGQGEQFF
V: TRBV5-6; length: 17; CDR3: CASSPYLGTLNTGELFF
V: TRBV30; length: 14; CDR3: CAWSREGYTDTQYF
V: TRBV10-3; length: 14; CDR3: CAIRGLPATGELFF
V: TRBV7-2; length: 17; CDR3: CASSLGSGQGSGSPLHF
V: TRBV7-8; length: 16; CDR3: CASSLAWGRTNEKLFF
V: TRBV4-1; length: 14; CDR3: CASSLGTSGNIQYF
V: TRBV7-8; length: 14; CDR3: CASSFTGGRETQYF